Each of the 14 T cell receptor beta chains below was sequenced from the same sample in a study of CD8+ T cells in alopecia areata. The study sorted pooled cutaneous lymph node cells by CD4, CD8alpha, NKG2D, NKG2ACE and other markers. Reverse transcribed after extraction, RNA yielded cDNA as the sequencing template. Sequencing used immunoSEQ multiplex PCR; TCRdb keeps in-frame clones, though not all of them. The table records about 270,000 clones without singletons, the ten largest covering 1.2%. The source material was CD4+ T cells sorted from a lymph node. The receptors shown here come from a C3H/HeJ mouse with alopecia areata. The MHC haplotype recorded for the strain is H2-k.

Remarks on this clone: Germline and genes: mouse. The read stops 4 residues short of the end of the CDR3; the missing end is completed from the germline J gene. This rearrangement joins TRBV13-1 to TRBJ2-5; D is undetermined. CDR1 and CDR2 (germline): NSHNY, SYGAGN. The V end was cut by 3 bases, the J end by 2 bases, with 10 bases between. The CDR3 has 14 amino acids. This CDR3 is CASSGLFSQDTQYF. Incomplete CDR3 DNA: TGTGCCAGCAGTGGTCTATTCTCCCAAGAC.

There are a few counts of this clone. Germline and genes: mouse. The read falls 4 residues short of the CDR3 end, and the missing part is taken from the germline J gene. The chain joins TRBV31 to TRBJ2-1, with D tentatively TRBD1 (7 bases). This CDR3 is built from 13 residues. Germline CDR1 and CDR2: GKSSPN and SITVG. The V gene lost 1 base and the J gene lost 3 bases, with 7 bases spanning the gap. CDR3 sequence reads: CAWSQGAYAEQFF. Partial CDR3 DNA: TGTGCCTGGAGTCAGGGGGCCTATGCT.

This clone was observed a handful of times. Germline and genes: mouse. The chain's CDR3 is CASSQGQGGPNTGQLYF. The sequenced part of the CDR3 DNA is TGTGCCAGCAGCCAAGGACAGGGGGGCCCAAACACCGGG. The rearrangement links TRBV5 to TRBJ2-2, with TRBD1 identical over 9 bases. Read data end 4 residues before the CDR3 end; the end is taken from the germline J gene. The germline gives CDR1 LGHNA, CDR2 YNLKQL (reference sequence). This CDR3 spans 17 amino acids. Trimming took 1 base from V and 0 from J; bases not matched to a gene: 3.

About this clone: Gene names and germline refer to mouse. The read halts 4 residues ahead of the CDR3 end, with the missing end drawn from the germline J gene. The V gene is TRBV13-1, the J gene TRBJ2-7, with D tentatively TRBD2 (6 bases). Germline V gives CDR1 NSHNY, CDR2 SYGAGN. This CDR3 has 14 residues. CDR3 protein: CASSDLGDLYEQYF. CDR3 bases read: TGTGCCAGCAGTGATTTGGGGGATCTTTAT.

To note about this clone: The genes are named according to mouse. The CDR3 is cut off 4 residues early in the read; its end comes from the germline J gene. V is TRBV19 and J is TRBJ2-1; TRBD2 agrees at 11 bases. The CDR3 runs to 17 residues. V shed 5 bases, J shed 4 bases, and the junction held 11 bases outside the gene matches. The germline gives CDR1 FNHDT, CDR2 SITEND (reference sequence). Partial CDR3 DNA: TGTGCCAGCAGAACTCCACGGGACTGGGGGAGGTATGCT. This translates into CASRTPRDWGRYA. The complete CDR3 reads CASRTPRDWGRYAEQFF.

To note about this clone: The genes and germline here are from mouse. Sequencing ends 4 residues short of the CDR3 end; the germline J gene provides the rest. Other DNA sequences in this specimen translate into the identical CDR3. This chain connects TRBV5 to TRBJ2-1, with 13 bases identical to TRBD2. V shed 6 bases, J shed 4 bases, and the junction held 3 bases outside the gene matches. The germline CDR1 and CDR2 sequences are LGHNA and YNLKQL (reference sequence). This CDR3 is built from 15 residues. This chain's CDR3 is CASSRDWGGYAEQFF. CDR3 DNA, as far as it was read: TGTGCCAGCAGTCGGGACTGGGGGGGGTATGCT.

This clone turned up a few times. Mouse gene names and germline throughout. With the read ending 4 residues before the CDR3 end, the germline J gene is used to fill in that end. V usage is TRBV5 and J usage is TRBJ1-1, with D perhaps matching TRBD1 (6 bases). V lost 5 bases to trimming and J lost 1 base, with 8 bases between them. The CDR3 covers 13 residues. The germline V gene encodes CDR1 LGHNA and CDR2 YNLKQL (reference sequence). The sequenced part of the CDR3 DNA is TGTGCCAGCAGCTCGGGACAAAACACA. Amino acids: CASSSGQNT. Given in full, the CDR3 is CASSSGQNTEVFF.

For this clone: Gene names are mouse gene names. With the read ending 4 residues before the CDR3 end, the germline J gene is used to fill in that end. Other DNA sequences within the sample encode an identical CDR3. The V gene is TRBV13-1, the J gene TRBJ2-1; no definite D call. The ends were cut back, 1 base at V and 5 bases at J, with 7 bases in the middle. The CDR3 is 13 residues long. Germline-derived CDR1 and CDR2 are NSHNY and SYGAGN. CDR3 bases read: TGTGCCAGCAGTGATCCTGGCGATGCT. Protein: CASSDPGDA. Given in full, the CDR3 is CASSDPGDAEQFF.

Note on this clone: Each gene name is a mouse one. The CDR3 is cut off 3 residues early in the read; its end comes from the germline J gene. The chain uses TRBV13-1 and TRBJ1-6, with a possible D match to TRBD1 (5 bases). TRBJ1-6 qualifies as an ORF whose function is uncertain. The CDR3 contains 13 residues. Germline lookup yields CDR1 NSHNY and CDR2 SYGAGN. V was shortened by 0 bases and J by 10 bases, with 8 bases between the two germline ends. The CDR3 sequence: CASSDGTKSPLYF. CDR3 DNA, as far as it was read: TGTGCCAGCAGTGATGGGACAAAATCGCCC.

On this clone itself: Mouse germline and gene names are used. The sequenced part of the CDR3 DNA is TGTGCCAGCAGTGATGAGGGCAGGGGGCCCTAT. The encoded protein is CASSDEGRGPY. From start to end, the CDR3 is CASSDEGRGPYEQYF. The chain employs TRBV13-1 and TRBJ2-7; 8 nucleotides match TRBD1. The missing CDR3 end, 4 residues past where the read stops, is filled in from the germline J gene. The CDR3 is made up of 15 amino acids. Germline values: CDR1 NSHNY, CDR2 SYGAGN. The ends lost 0 bases at V and 2 bases at J; junction bases unmatched: 4.

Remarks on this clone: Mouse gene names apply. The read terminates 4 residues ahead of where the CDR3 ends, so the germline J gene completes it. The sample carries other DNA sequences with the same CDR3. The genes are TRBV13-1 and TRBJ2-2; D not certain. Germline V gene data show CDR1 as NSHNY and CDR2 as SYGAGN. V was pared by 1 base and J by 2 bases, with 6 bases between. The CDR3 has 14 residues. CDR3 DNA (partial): TGTGCCAGCAGTGATCAAGGGAACACCGGG. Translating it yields CASSDQGNTG. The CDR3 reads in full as CASSDQGNTGQLYF.

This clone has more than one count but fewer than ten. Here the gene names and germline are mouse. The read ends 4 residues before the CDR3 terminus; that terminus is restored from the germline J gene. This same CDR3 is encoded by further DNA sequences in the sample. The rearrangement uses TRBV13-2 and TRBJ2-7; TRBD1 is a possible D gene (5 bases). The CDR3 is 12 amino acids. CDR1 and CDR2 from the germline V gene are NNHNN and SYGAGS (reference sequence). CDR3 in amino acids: CASGGDSYEQYF. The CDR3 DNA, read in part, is TGTGCCAGCGGTGGTGACAGTTAT.

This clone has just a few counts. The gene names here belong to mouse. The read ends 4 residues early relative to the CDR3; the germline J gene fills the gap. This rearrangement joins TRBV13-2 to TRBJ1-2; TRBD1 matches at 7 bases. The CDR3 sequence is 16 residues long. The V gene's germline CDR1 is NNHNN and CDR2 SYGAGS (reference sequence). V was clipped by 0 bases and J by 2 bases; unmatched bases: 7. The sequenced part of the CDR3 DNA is TGTGCCAGCGGTGATGCAGGGGGGGCGCGGAACTCC. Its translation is CASGDAGGARNS. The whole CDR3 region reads CASGDAGGARNSDYTF.

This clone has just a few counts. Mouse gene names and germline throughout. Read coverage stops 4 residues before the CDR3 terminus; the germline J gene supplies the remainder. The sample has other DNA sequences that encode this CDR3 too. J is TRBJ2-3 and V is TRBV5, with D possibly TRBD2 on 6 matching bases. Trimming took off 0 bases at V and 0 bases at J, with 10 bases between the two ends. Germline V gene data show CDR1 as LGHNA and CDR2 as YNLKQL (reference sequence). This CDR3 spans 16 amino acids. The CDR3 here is CASSQDGGSSAETLYF. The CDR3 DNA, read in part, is TGTGCCAGCAGCCAAGATGGGGGTTCTAGTGCAGAA.